These 4 T cell receptor beta chains were all obtained from the same sample, sequenced in a study of identical twins. TCRdb re-derived calls from the 5' RACE reads in MiXCR, one entry per CDR3 protein. The data contain approximately 500,000 distinct CDR3 sequences, approximately 25% of them singletons. The same data also contributed to another study, on T cells expressing NK-cell markers.

The sample was CD4+ T cells sorted from blood. The receptor set was obtained from a woman under 30 in good health.

The rearrangement joins TRBV27 to TRBJ2-5, with D tentatively TRBD1 or TRBD2 (5 bases each). The CDR3 is 16 amino acids. The germline gives CDR1 MNHEY, CDR2 SMNVEV (reference sequence). V was shortened by 8 bases and J by 4 bases, with 23 bases between the two germline ends. The CDR3 here is CASGPSGEGIRETQYF. The CDR3 DNA reads as TGTGCCAGCGGACCTTCTGGAGAGGGGATACGAGAGACCCAGTACTTC.

The chain employs TRBV2 and TRBJ2-7; D unresolved. The length of the CDR3 is 13 residues. Trimming pared 8 bases from V and 0 bases from J, leaving 11 bases between. Germline CDR1 SNHLY, CDR2 FYNNEI. The CDR3 protein is CASEERLSYEQYF. As DNA, the CDR3 is TGTGCCAGCGAGGAGCGCCTCTCCTACGAGCAGTACTTC.

This clonotype has only a few counts. V usage is TRBV6-6 and J usage is TRBJ2-7, with TRBD1 matching 8 bases. Germline-derived CDR1 and CDR2 are MNHNY and SVGAGI (reference sequence). With V trimmed by 8 bases and J by 5 bases, 2 bases remained unmatched. The CDR3 is 11 amino acids. In DNA, the CDR3 is TGTGCCAGCCGGACAGGGAACGAGCAGTACTTC. It yields the protein CASRTGNEQYF.

In its sample, this clonotype was seen a few times. The rearrangement links TRBV10-2 to TRBJ2-7; no definite D call. V lost 7 bases to trimming and J lost 0 bases, with 16 bases between them. There are 15 residues in the CDR3. The germline V gene has CDR1 WSHSY and CDR2 SAAADI. The CDR3 DNA reads TGCGCCAGCATAAATCGCCAGGCGAGCTCCTACGAGCAGTACTTC. Its protein is CASINRQASSYEQYF.